This T cell receptor beta chain comes out of a study of T cell repertoires in cytomegalovirus infection. Study summary: Signatures in public TCR beta sequences pointed to both CMV infection and matching HLA type.

MiXCR, run by TCRdb on the reads, gives a single entry per CDR3 protein. The table records around 750,000 distinct CDR3 sequences, about 31% of them present only once. About this clonotype: Its specificity is not known.

Source: cultured CD8+ T cells from PBMCs, taken from culture after CMV antigen stimulation. The clonotype originates from a human donor in good health (CMV status not recorded). Some clones in this sample may be carry-over from other donors' samples.

For the CDR3, the DNA is TGCGCCAGCAGCCCCCCAGTCAGCGGCAGTTCCTACGAGCAGTACTTC. Translation: CASSPPVSGSSYEQYF. The V and J genes are TRBV5-1 and TRBJ2-7; D is possibly TRBD2 (5 bases). Germline loops: CDR1 SGHRS, CDR2 YFSETQ. The CDR3 length is 16 residues. With 4 bases removed from V and 1 base from J, the gap between germline ends came to 18 bases.